This T cell receptor (beta chain) stems from a study of blood T cell repertoires in COVID-19. The CDR3 sequence is 18 residues long. The V gene's germline CDR1 is MGHRA and CDR2 YSYEKL. Trimming at V came to 1 base and at J to 0 bases, leaving 6 bases not matched to a gene. In the study's own analysis: The assay estimated nucleated cells by amplifying reference gene primers. Generated by immunoSEQ multiplex PCR, the TCRdb table keeps only in-frame clones and is missing some. V and J calls and clone size are those listed in that table; D and trimming were worked out from the DNA. Of around 300,000 clones listed, approximately 85% are singletons.

The chain employs TRBV4-1 and TRBJ1-5, with TRBD1 matching over 10 bases. This clonotype was obtained from a woman between 65 and 79 years old with acute or convalescent COVID-19. The sample comprised peripheral blood. The CDR3 protein is CASSQGDRGRGSNQPQHF. CDR3 in DNA: TGCGCCAGCAGCCAAGGAGACAGGGGGCGAGGTAGCAATCAGCCCCAGCATTTT.